This TCR beta chain was sequenced for a study of CD8+ T cells in alopecia areata. General study findings and limits: Although TCR sharing was seen in mice, sharing across patients was less clear, possibly for HLA-related reasons.

This clone was counted once. Its antigen is not known. RNA was extracted and reverse transcribed into cDNA as the sequencing template. Sequencing was performed with immunoSEQ multiplex PCR; in TCRdb, only in-frame clones are kept and a portion is missing. Of a few hundred thousand clones in the sample, about 61% were seen once. The V and J ends lost 8 bases and 3 bases, in that order; junction bases with no gene match: 6. CDR1 and CDR2 (germline): SNHLY, FYNNEI. CDR3 length: 13 amino acids. The sample taken for sequencing was CD8+ T cells sorted from blood. The genes are TRBV2 and TRBJ1-2; 7 bases agree with TRBD1. The source of this sequence is a human donor in good health. DNA of the CDR3: TGTGCCAGCCATGGGACAGCACACTATGGCTACACCTTC. Protein product: CASHGTAHYGYTF.